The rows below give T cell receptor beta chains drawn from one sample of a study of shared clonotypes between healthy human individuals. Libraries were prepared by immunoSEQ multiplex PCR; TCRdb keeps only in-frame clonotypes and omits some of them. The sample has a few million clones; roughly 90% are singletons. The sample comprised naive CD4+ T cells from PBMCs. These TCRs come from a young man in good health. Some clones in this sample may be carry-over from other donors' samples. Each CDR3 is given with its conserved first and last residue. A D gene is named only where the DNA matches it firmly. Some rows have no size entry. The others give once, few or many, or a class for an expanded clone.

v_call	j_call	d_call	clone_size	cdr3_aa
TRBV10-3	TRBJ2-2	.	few	CAISVRVAGELFF
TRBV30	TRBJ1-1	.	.	CAWRLQVNTEAFF
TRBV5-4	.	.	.	CASSPGQRYEQYF
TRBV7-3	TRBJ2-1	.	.	CASSPRGSYNEQFF
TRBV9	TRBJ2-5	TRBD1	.	CASSAPRGLGETQYF
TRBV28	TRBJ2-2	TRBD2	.	CASSLPGLAGSGELFF
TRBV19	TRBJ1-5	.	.	CASSPSQGLGQPQHF
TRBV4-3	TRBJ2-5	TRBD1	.	CASSAGTGGWETQYF
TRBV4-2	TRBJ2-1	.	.	CASSRYFSNEQFF
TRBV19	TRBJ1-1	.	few	CASSIRLNTEAFF
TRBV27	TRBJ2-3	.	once	CASSLSRRATDTQYF
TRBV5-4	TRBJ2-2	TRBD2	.	CASSGLAGGNTGELFF
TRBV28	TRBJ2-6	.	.	CASSHLPDPVSTF
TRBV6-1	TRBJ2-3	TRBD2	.	CASGLAGVDTQYF
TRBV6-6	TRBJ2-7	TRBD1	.	CASNKQGQTYEQYF
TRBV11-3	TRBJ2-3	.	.	CASSLGGGASTDTQYF
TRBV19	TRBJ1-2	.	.	CASTRAEGSAGYTF
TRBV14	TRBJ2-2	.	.	CASSQGSNTGELFF
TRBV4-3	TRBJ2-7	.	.	CASSQAAGRSYEQYF
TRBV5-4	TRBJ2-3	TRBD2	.	CASSRTSGDTDTQYF
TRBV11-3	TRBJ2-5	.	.	CASSQGIQGEETQYF
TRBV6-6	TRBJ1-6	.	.	CASSYRNSPLHF
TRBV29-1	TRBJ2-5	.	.	CSASPGTRETQYF
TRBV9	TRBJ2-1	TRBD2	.	CASSAGTSGRLLSSYNEQFF
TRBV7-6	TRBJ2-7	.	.	CASSLYRTSYEQYF
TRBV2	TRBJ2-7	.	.	CASSDQGSAYEQYF
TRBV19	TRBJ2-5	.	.	CASRTLHREETQYF
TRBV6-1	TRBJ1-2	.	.	CASSEGVLYGYTF
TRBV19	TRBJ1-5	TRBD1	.	CATSNRDRGSNQPQHF
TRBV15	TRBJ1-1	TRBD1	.	CATSSDRGRTEAFF
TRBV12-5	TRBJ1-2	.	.	CASGSRPGGGYTF
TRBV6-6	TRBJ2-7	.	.	CASKSTEYEQYF
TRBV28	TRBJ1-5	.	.	CASSPAQGGGNQPQHF
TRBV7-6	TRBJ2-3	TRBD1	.	CASSFLSPGTADTQYF
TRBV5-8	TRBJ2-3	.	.	CASSTEGGTDTQYF
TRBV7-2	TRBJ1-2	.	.	CASSLIRQSLGYGYTF